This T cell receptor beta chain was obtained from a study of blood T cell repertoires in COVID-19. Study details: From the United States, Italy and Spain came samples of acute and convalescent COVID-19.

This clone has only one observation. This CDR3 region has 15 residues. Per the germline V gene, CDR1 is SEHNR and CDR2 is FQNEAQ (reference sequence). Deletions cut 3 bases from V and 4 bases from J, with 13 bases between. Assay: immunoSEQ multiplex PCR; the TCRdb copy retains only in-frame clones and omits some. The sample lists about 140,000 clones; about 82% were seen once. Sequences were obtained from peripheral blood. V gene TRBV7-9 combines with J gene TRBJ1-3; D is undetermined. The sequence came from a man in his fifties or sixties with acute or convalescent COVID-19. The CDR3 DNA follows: TGTGCCAGCAGCTTGCCCGGGTCCGGCGGAAACACCATATATTTT. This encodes CASSLPGSGGNTIYF.